These T cell receptor beta chains were read from a single sample in a study of shared clonotypes between healthy human individuals. Method: immunoSEQ multiplex PCR; TCRdb's copy keeps in-frame clones and lacks some. The sample contains 2 million to 2.5 million clones, about 94% of which appear only once. The specimen was naive CD8+ T cells sorted from blood. The receptor source for this set is a young man in good health. Both conserved end residues are part of each CDR3. The order of the fields is J gene, clone size, D gene, V gene, CDR3 protein, CDR3 DNA. The D gene is left open where the match is weak. A clone size is listed for some rows: how often the clone was seen (once, few, many), or a class if it is expanded.

TRBJ2-5 - - TRBV11-2 CASSYQRGWVETQYF TGTGCCAGCAGCTATCAACGGGGTTGGGTAGAGACCCAGTACTTC
TRBJ2-7 - - TRBV5-6 CASSFIAANSYEQYF TGTGCCAGCAGCTTCATAGCGGCCAACTCCTACGAGCAGTACTTC
TRBJ1-1 - TRBD1 TRBV19 CASSADRDRGRDTEAFF TGTGCCAGTAGTGCAGACCGGGACAGGGGCAGGGACACTGAAGCTTTCTTT
TRBJ2-2 - TRBD2 TRBV4-1 CASSQQRGNTGELFF TGCGCCAGCAGCCAACAGCGGGGGAACACCGGGGAGCTGTTTTTT
TRBJ2-3 - - TRBV9 CASSPPGPADTQYF TGTGCCAGCAGCCCTCCGGGACCCGCAGATACGCAGTATTTT
TRBJ2-6 - - TRBV6-5 CASSYSTADVLTF TGTGCCAGCAGTTACTCGACAGCGGACGTCCTGACTTTC
TRBJ2-5 - TRBD1 TRBV4-3 CASSQDQTARGLGETQYF TGCGCCAGCAGCCAAGACCAAACGGCCAGGGGGTTGGGAGAGACCCAGTACTTC
TRBJ2-3 - - TRBV9 CASSVGVAGSADTQYF TGTGCCAGCAGCGTAGGAGTAGCAGGTTCGGCAGATACGCAGTATTTT
TRBJ1-6 - - TRBV11-2 CASSLGQGTPLHF TGTGCCAGCAGCTTAGGTCAGGGGACACCCCTCCACTTT
TRBJ1-3 few - TRBV4-2 CASSHGDGTSGNTIYF TGTGCCAGCAGCCACGGGGACGGGACCTCTGGAAACACCATATATTTT
TRBJ2-1 - TRBD2 TRBV7-8 CASSSKAGVYNEQFF TGTGCCAGCAGCTCCAAAGCGGGAGTCTACAATGAGCAGTTCTTC
TRBJ2-1 - - TRBV7-9 CASSFWGQYNEQFF TGTGCCAGCAGCTTCTGGGGTCAATACAATGAGCAGTTCTTC
TRBJ1-5 - - TRBV27 CASSLGVSNQPQHF TGTGCCAGCAGTTTAGGTGTCAGCAATCAGCCCCAGCATTTT
TRBJ2-2 once TRBD2 TRBV27 CASSLSGGAAGELFF TGTGCCAGCAGTCTCAGCGGGGGGGCCGCCGGGGAGCTGTTTTTT
TRBJ2-3 - TRBD2 TRBV4-3 CASSSSWGGDADTQYF TGCGCCAGCAGCTCAAGTTGGGGGGGAGACGCAGATACGCAGTATTTT
TRBJ2-7 - - TRBV5-5 CASSSGTPSYEQYF TGTGCCAGCAGCTCCGGGACACCCTCCTACGAGCAGTACTTC
TRBJ1-2 - - TRBV19 CASYGWGYTF TGTGCCAGCTATGGCTGGGGCTACACCTTC
TRBJ1-2 - - TRBV15 CATSREDTPAYGYTF TGTGCCACCAGCAGAGAGGACACCCCCGCTTATGGCTACACCTTC
TRBJ1-5 - TRBD1 TRBV10-3 CAIRGQGKGQPQHF TGTGCCATCAGGGGACAGGGAAAAGGTCAGCCCCAGCATTTT
TRBJ1-1 - - TRBV11-2 CASSRTLEAFF TGTGCCAGCAGCCGAACGTTGGAAGCTTTCTTT